A single sample gave rise to the 21 T cell receptor beta chains below, sequenced in a study of beta chain features in type 1 diabetes. The whole isolated RNA underwent reverse transcription, so sequencing captured expressed TCRB transcripts. Here immunoSEQ multiplex PCR was the method, and the copy in TCRdb shows in-frame clones only, minus some. The sample lists a few hundred thousand clones, roughly 30% occurring once. Sequences were obtained from naive CD4+ T cells from blood. These receptors all stem from a young man in good health.

The chain has TRBV7-9 and TRBJ2-1; D remains ambiguous. Germline V gene sequence: CDR1 SEHNR, CDR2 FQNEAQ (reference sequence). The CDR3 spans 17 residues. V was trimmed by 8 bases and J by 6 bases, leaving 26 bases between them. The CDR3 spells CASRADGQVTPINEQFF. The CDR3, as DNA: TGTGCCAGCCGGGCCGATGGGCAGGTAACCCCCATCAATGAGCAGTTCTTC.

This clone came up a few times. The chain recombines TRBV7-2 with TRBJ2-2; D gene uncertain. V was cut by 4 bases and J by 1 base, with 7 bases left in between. Germline-derived CDR1 and CDR2 are SGHTA and FQGNSA. This CDR3 is 14 amino acids long. CDR3 protein: CASSSAQNTGELFF. In nucleotides, the CDR3 is TGTGCCAGCAGCTCGGCCCAGAACACCGGGGAGCTGTTTTTT.

The chain is built from TRBV11-3 and TRBJ2-5; D is ambiguous. CDR1 is SGHNT, CDR2 YENEEA, per germline. The CDR3 extends over 13 amino acids. The V end was cut by 3 bases, the J end by 0 bases, with 5 bases between. CDR3 region: CASSLGNQETQYF. The DNA of the CDR3 is TGTGCCAGCAGCTTGGGCAACCAAGAGACCCAGTACTTC.

The genes are TRBV7-2 and TRBJ2-1; 10 bases match TRBD2. Germline V CDR1 and CDR2: SGHTA, FQGNSA. CDR3 length equals 13 residues. The J segment lost 7 bases and the V segment lost 5 bases, leaving 2 bases of the junction unmatched. This CDR3 is CASSGGLANEQFF. Here the CDR3 DNA reads TGTGCCAGCAGCGGGGGACTAGCGAATGAGCAGTTCTTC.

This chain connects TRBV25-1 to TRBJ2-1; weak D call: TRBD2 (7 bases). Germline values: CDR1 MGHDK, CDR2 SYGVNS. Between the trimmed V and J ends, which lost 3 bases and 8 bases, there was a span of 20 bases. The CDR3 spans 16 residues. The CDR3 spells CASSDLAHGGRYEQFF. The CDR3 DNA sequence: TGTGCCAGCAGTGACCTGGCTCACGGGGGGCGGTATGAGCAGTTCTTC.

The chain combines TRBV18 with TRBJ2-1, with 8 bases fitting TRBD1. Germline lookup yields CDR1 KGHSH and CDR2 LQKENI. The CDR3 covers 13 residues. With 10 bases clipped from V and 3 bases from J, the junction kept 5 bases outside the gene matches. The CDR3 spells CAIGQGSYNEQFF. For the CDR3, the DNA is TGTGCCATCGGACAGGGAAGCTACAATGAGCAGTTCTTC.

The chain joins TRBV7-2 to TRBJ2-1; D uncertain. Trimming removed 2 bases at V and 4 bases at J, with 6 bases between. The CDR3 loop spans 13 amino acids. Germline-derived CDR1 and CDR2 are SGHTA and FQGNSA. CDR3 region: CASSLRRYNEQFF. In DNA form, the CDR3 reads TGTGCCAGCAGCTTAAGGCGGTACAATGAGCAGTTCTTC.

The chain recombines TRBV4-3 with TRBJ2-7, with 12 bases identical to TRBD2. Trimming at V came to 0 bases and at J to 5 bases, leaving 5 bases not matched to a gene. Germline-derived CDR1 and CDR2 are LGHNA and YSLEER. This CDR3 has 16 residues. The CDR3 bases are TGCGCCAGCAGCCAAGACTTCGGACTAGCGGGAAACGAGCAGTACTTC. Its protein product is CASSQDFGLAGNEQYF.

The sample holds a few counts of this clone. This same CDR3 is encoded by further DNA sequences in the sample. The CDR3 is CASSPGTGNEQFF. The CDR3 DNA reads as TGTGCCAGCTCCCCCGGGACAGGGAATGAGCAGTTCTTC. The V and J genes are TRBV18 and TRBJ2-1, with 9 bases that match TRBD1. V was pared by 6 bases and J by 7 bases, with 4 bases of the junction left unmatched. Germline CDR1 reads KGHSH; CDR2 reads LQKENI. The CDR3 sequence is 13 residues long.

This clone was seen only a few times. The chain is built from TRBV28 and TRBJ2-7; TRBD2 agrees at 7 bases. The J segment lost 4 bases and the V segment lost 6 bases, leaving 15 bases of the junction unmatched. The CDR3 runs to 16 residues. Germline CDR1 and CDR2: MDHEN and SYDVKM. CDR3 DNA sequence: TGTGCCAGCAGCCCTCCCTTTAGGGGAGGGATGTACGAGCAGTACTTC. Protein sequence: CASSPPFRGGMYEQYF. The full variable domain, rest sourced from reference TRBV28 and TRBJ2-7, is DVKVTQSSRYLVKRTGEKVFLECVQDMDHENMFWYRQDPGLGLRLIYFSYDVKMKEKGDIPEGYSVSREKKERFSLILESASTNQTSMYLCASSPPFRGGMYEQYFGPGTRLTVT.

Concerning this clone: A single base separates this from a much larger clone, so it may be a read error. Other nucleotide sequences in the sample specify the same CDR3. The gene calls are TRBV7-2 and TRBJ2-3; D remains ambiguous. The CDR3 runs 11 residues. CDR1 and CDR2 from the germline V gene are SGHTA and FQGNSA. V lost 5 bases, J lost 3 bases, and 3 bases lay in between. CDR3 sequence reads: CASSRTDTQYF. CDR3 nucleotides: TGTGCCAGCAGCCGAACAGATACGCAGTATTTT.

This clone was detected a few times. The chain links TRBV5-4 to TRBJ2-3; possible D gene TRBD1, 5 bases. V lost 4 bases and J lost 2, with 14 bases in between. Germline lookup yields CDR1 SGHNT and CDR2 YYREEE (reference sequence). This CDR3 contains 15 residues. CDR3 coding DNA: TGTGCCAGCAGCCACAGGAACAGAGACACAGATACGCAGTATTTT. It codes for CASSHRNRDTDTQYF.

This clone turned up a few times. The chain is built from TRBV18 and TRBJ2-7; unclear D gene. Germline CDR1 reads KGHSH; CDR2 reads LQKENI. Trimming cost V 3 bases and J 2 bases, with 17 bases left between them. The CDR3 consists of 16 residues. Here the CDR3 reads CASSPPWPTGTYEQYF. CDR3 in DNA: TGTGCCAGCTCACCCCCGTGGCCCACCGGCACCTACGAGCAGTACTTC. Variable domain in full (rest from reference TRBV18 and TRBJ2-7): NAGVMQNPRHLVRRRGQEARLRCSPMKGHSHVYWYRQLPEEGLKFMVYLQKENIIDESGMPKERFSAEFPKEGPSILRIQQVVRGDSAAYFCASSPPWPTGTYEQYFGPGTRLTVT.

This clone has a handful of counts. The chain uses TRBV9 and TRBJ1-3; TRBD1 matches at 9 bases. The CDR3 extends over 14 amino acids. CDR1 and CDR2 (germline): SGDLS, YYNGEE. After removal of 3 bases from V and 6 bases from J, the junction contained 4 bases not matched to a gene. Here the CDR3 DNA reads TGTGCCAGCAGCGCCTGGACAGGGGAAAACACCATATATTTT. It encodes CASSAWTGENTIYF.

This clone has more than one count but fewer than ten. The chain couples TRBV25-1 to TRBJ2-5, with 7 bases matching TRBD2. After removal of 5 bases from V and 1 base from J, the junction contained 10 bases not matched to a gene. The germline V gene has CDR1 MGHDK and CDR2 SYGVNS. The CDR3 consists of 16 residues. The CDR3 loop is CASSTGRSSGQETQYF. The DNA for the CDR3 is TGTGCCAGCAGTACGGGGAGGTCTAGCGGCCAAGAGACCCAGTACTTC.

The V gene is TRBV19, the J gene TRBJ2-1; 10 bases are a match to TRBD2. The germline gives CDR1 LNHDA, CDR2 SQIVND (reference sequence). The CDR3 extends over 19 amino acids. The J segment lost 2 bases and the V segment lost 3 bases, leaving 13 bases of the junction unmatched. The CDR3 sequence is CASSIRGLAGVGPYNEQFF. The CDR3 DNA reads as TGTGCCAGTAGTATTAGGGGGCTAGCGGGAGTCGGGCCCTACAATGAGCAGTTCTTC.

This clone has only a few counts. The rearrangement links TRBV30 to TRBJ2-7, with 12 bases fitting TRBD2. CDR1 is GTSNPN, CDR2 SVGIG, per germline (reference sequence). The CDR3 has 15 residues. Trimming cost V 3 bases and J 4 bases; bases outside gene matches: 7. Here the CDR3 reads CAWSLLAGGPYEQYF. The DNA of the CDR3 is TGTGCCTGGAGCCTCCTAGCGGGAGGGCCATACGAGCAGTACTTC.

The CDR3 sequence: CSVEGRQGKGEQYF. For the CDR3, the DNA is TGCAGCGTTGAAGGAAGACAGGGTAAGGGCGAGCAGTACTTC. The gene calls are TRBV29-1 and TRBJ2-7; 7 nucleotides align to TRBD1. The length of the CDR3 is 14 residues. The V gene end was trimmed by 1 base and the J gene end by 6 bases; junction bases not matched to a gene: 9. Germline V gene sequence: CDR1 SQVTM, CDR2 ANQGSEA.

This rearrangement joins TRBV30 to TRBJ2-1, with 15 bases fitting TRBD2. The CDR3 covers 19 residues. The germline CDR1 and CDR2 sequences are GTSNPN and SVGIG (reference sequence). The ends lost 0 bases at V and 4 bases at J; junction bases unmatched: 10. The CDR3 loop reads CAWSVERTSGRALYNEQFF. Here the CDR3 DNA reads TGTGCCTGGAGTGTAGAGAGGACTAGCGGGAGGGCCCTGTACAATGAGCAGTTCTTC.

The chain is built from TRBV30 and TRBJ1-2; 8 bases align to TRBD1. Germline lookup yields CDR1 GTSNPN and CDR2 SVGIG (reference sequence). V was pared by 3 bases and J by 4 bases, with 7 bases of the junction left unmatched. This CDR3 region has 14 residues. This chain's CDR3 is CAWSDRDRIYGYTF. CDR3 nucleotides: TGTGCCTGGAGCGACCGGGACAGGATCTATGGCTACACCTTC.

The V and J genes are TRBV7-2 and TRBJ2-1; a possible D gene is TRBD2 (5 bases). CDR3 size: 13 residues. The germline gives CDR1 SGHTA, CDR2 FQGNSA. With 5 bases removed from V and 3 bases from J, the gap between germline ends came to 8 bases. As DNA, the CDR3 is TGTGCCAGCAGCAACACTAGCTACAATGAGCAGTTCTTC. It codes for CASSNTSYNEQFF.